This T cell receptor (beta chain) was documented in a study of blood T cell repertoires in COVID-19. Across the whole study: Samples of COVID-19 (acute and convalescent) were obtained from the United States, Italy and Spain. Sample material is recorded as cDNA or gDNA derived from T cells, B-cell-depleted T cells, or PBMCs.

Germline V gene data show CDR1 as KGHSH and CDR2 as LQKENI. V lost 2 bases, J lost 1 base, and 9 bases lay in between. This CDR3 is 15 amino acids long. Here immunoSEQ multiplex PCR was the method, and the copy in TCRdb shows in-frame clones only, minus some. The sample consists of 130,000 to 150,000 clones, about 87% of them appearing once. This receptor was obtained from a woman aged 45-65 years with acute or convalescent COVID-19. The chain employs TRBV18 and TRBJ1-5; no clear D gene. The sequenced sample was peripheral blood. This CDR3 is CASSPSLGSNQPQHF. The CDR3 DNA is TGTGCCAGCTCACCATCGCTCGGGAGCAATCAGCCCCAGCATTTT.